One and the same sample provided the 8 T cell receptor beta chains below, sequenced in a study of shared clonotypes between healthy human individuals. TCRdb's copy holds only in-frame clones and misses some; the assay was immunoSEQ multiplex PCR. The table includes roughly 1.5 million clones, nearly 99% detected once. Sequencing input: naive CD4+ T cells sorted from blood. Regarding subset: CD45RA+ positively selected. These receptor sequences come from a man younger than 45 in good health.

As for this clone: Other DNA sequences of this sample code for an identical CDR3. V and J are TRBV20-1 and TRBJ2-7; no reliable D call. The V gene's germline CDR1 is DFQATT and CDR2 SNEGSKA (reference sequence). Trimming pared 6 bases from V and 2 bases from J, leaving 8 bases between. CDR3 length: 11 amino acids. The CDR3 DNA reads TGCAGTGCCGCAGGTACCTACGAGCAGTACTTC. Encoded protein: CSAAGTYEQYF.

The chain recombines TRBV21-1 with TRBJ1-2. TRBV21-1 is deemed a pseudogene. The CDR3 runs 17 residues. The CDR3 loop is CASSLGGGTPPNYGYTF. The CDR3 DNA follows: TGTGCCAGCAGCCTCGGAGGGGGGACACCTCCGAACTATGGCTACACCTTC.

The chain carries TRBV15 and TRBJ2-1, with TRBD2 matching 11 bases. The germline gives CDR1 LNHNV, CDR2 YYDKDF (reference sequence). This CDR3 is 16 amino acids long. The J segment lost 5 bases and the V segment lost 1 base, leaving 4 bases of the junction unmatched. CDR3 sequence: CATSRALTSGNNEQFF. The CDR3, as DNA: TGTGCCACCAGCAGAGCTTTGACTAGCGGGAACAATGAGCAGTTCTTC. Full variable domain (remainder filled in from reference TRBV15 and TRBJ2-1): DAMVIQNPRYQVTQFGKPVTLSCSQTLNHNVMYWYQQKSSQAPKLLFHYYDKDFNNEADTPDNFQSRRPNTSFCFLDIRSPGLGDTAMYLCATSRALTSGNNEQFFGPGTRLTVL.

This chain joins TRBV5-1 and TRBJ1-4, with D possibly TRBD1 on 5 matching bases. This CDR3 spans 14 amino acids. Between the trimmed V and J ends, which lost 2 bases and 13 bases, there was a span of 18 bases. The germline CDR1 and CDR2 sequences are SGHRS and YFSETQ. DNA for the CDR3: TGCGCCAGCAGCTTCGAGCCGGGGACGGTCGGACTGTTTTTT. Its translation: CASSFEPGTVGLFF.

The J gene is TRBJ1-1, the V gene TRBV9; TRBD1 is a possible D gene (5 bases). Trimming stripped 1 base from V and 1 base from J, with 11 bases between. CDR3 length: 15 amino acids. The germline gives CDR1 SGDLS, CDR2 YYNGEE. The CDR3 nucleotides read TGTGCCAGCAGCGTATTCTCCGACAGGAACACTGAAGCTTTCTTT. Translating it yields CASSVFSDRNTEAFF.

The CDR3, as DNA: TGTGCCAGCAGCTCACAGGGCGGTGAGCAGTTCTTC. Its protein product is CASSSQGGEQFF. The chain uses TRBV5-6 and TRBJ2-1; a weak D match, TRBD1 (6 bases). The CDR3 has 12 residues. Germline V gene sequence: CDR1 SGHDT, CDR2 YYEEEE. V was trimmed by 3 bases and J by 9 bases, leaving 10 bases between them.

CDR3 nucleotides: TGTGCCAGCAGCTTATACACCCGCGGATATGGCTACACCTTC. Its translation: CASSLYTRGYGYTF. This chain links TRBV6-6 with TRBJ1-2; D unclear. Trimming pared 6 bases from V and 5 bases from J, leaving 16 bases between. The germline V gene encodes CDR1 MNHNY and CDR2 SVGAGI (reference sequence). The CDR3 spans 14 residues.

This chain uses TRBV27 with TRBJ2-3; D could derive from TRBD1 or TRBD2 (5 bases each). V dropped 4 bases and J dropped 1 base, with 9 bases sitting between them. The CDR3 covers 14 residues. Germline V CDR1 and CDR2: MNHEY, SMNVEV (reference sequence). CDR3 nucleotide sequence: TGTGCCAGCAGTTCGGGGCCGCGCACAGATACGCAGTATTTT. Its protein product is CASSSGPRTDTQYF.